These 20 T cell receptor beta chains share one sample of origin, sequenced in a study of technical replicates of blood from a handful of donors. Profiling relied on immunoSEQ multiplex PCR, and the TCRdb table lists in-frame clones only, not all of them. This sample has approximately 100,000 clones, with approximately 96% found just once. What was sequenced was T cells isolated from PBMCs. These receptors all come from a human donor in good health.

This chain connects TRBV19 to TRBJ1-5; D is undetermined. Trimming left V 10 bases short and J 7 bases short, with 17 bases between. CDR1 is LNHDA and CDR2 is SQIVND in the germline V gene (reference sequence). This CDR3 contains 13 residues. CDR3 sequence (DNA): TGTGCCACCGCGGTGGAGGCAAGACAGCCCCAGCATTTT. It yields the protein CATAVEARQPQHF.

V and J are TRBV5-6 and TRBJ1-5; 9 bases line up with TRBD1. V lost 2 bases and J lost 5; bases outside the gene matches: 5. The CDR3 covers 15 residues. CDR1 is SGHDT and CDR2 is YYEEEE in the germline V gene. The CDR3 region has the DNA TGTGCCAGCAGCTTATCCGGGACAGGGTATCAGCCCCAGCATTTT. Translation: CASSLSGTGYQPQHF.

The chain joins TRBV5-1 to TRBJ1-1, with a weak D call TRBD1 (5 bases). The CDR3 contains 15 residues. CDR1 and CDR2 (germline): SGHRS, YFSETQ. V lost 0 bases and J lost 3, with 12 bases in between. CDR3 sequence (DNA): TGCGCCAGCAGCTTGGAAGGGGCGGGGGACACTGAAGCTTTCTTT. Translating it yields CASSLEGAGDTEAFF.

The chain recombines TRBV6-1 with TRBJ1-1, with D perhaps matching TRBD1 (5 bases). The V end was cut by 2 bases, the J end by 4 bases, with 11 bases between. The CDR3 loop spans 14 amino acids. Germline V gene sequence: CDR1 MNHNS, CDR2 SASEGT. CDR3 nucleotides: TGTGCCAGCAGTGAACCTGGGGCAAGCACTGAAGCTTTCTTT. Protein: CASSEPGASTEAFF.

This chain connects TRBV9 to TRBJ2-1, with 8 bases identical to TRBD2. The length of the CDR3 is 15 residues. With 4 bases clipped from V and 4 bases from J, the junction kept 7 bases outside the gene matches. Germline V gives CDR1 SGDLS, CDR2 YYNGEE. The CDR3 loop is CASSLSGGSYNEQFF. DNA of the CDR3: TGTGCCAGCAGCCTGAGCGGGGGAAGTTACAATGAGCAGTTCTTC. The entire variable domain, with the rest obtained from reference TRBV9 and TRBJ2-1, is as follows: DSGVTQTPKHLITATGQRVTLRCSPRSGDLSVYWYQQSLDQGLQFLIQYYNGEERAKGNILERFSAQQFPDLHSELNLSSLELGDSALYFCASSLSGGSYNEQFFGPGTRLTVL.

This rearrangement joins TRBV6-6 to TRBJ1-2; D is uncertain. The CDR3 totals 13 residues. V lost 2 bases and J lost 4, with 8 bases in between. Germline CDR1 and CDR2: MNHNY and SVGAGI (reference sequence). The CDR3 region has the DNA TGTGCCAGCAGTTACGACACGGCCTATGGCTACACCTTC. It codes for CASSYDTAYGYTF.

Here the CDR3 reads CASTNTGFYGYTF. Here the CDR3 DNA reads TGTGCCAGCACCAATACAGGCTTCTATGGCTACACCTTC. The J gene is TRBJ1-2, the V gene TRBV7-9, with a tentative D call TRBD1 (5 bases). CDR1 SEHNR and CDR2 FQNEAQ come from the germline V gene (reference sequence). Trimming stripped 7 bases from V and 4 bases from J, with 13 bases between. The CDR3 totals 13 residues.

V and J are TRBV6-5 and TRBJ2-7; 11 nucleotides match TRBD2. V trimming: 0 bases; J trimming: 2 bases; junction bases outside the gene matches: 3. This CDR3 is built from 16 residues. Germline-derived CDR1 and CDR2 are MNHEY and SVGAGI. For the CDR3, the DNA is TGTGCCAGCAGTTACTCAACTAGCGGGGGAACCTACGAGCAGTACTTC. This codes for CASSYSTSGGTYEQYF.

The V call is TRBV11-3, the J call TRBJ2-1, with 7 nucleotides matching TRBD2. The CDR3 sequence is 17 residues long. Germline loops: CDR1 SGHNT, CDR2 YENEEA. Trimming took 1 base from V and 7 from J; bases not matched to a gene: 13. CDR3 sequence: CASSLGGWGGRVNEQFF. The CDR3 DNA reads TGTGCCAGCAGCTTAGGGGGGTGGGGCGGGAGAGTTAATGAGCAGTTCTTC.

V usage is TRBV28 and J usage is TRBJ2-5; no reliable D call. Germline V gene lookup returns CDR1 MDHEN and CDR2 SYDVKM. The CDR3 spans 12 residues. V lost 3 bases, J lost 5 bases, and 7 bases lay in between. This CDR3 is CASSLSLETQYF. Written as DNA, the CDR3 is TGTGCCAGCAGTTTGAGTCTCGAGACCCAGTACTTC.

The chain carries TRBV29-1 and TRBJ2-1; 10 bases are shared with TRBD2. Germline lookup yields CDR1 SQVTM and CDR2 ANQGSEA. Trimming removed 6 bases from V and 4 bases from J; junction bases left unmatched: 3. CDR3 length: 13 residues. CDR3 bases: TGCAGCGTCCCAGCGGGGGGGTACAATGAGCAGTTCTTC. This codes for CSVPAGGYNEQFF.

For the CDR3, the DNA is TGCGCCAGCAGCCGGACAGGGCTCGCGACTAATGAAAAACTGTTTTTT. This codes for CASSRTGLATNEKLFF. The gene calls are TRBV4-1 and TRBJ1-4; TRBD1 matches at 8 bases. This CDR3 region has 16 residues. Unmatched junction bases numbered 6, after V lost 4 bases and J lost 2 bases. The germline CDR1 and CDR2 sequences are MGHRA and YSYEKL.

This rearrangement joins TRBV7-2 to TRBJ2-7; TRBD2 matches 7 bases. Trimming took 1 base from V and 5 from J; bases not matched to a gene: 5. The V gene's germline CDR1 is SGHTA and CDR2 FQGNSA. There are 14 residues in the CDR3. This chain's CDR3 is CASSLGGGGNEQYF. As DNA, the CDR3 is TGTGCCAGCAGCTTAGGGGGGGGAGGGAACGAGCAGTACTTC. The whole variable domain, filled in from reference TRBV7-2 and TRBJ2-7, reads GAGVSQSPSNKVTEKGKDVELRCDPISGHTALYWYRQSLGQGLEFLIYFQGNSAPDKSGLPSDRFSAERTGGSVSTLTIQRTQQEDSAVYLCASSLGGGGNEQYFGPGTRLTVT.

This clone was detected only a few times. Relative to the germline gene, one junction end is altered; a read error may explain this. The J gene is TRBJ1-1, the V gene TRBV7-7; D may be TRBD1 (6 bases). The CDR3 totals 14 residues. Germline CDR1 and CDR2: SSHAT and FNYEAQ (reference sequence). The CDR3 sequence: CASSLLGPGEEAFF. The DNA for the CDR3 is TGTGCTAGCAGCTTACTGGGTCCAGGGGAAGAAGCTTTCTTT. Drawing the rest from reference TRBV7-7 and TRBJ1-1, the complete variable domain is GAGVSQSPRYKVTKRGQDVTLRCDPISSHATLYWYQQALGQGPEFLTYFNYEAQPDKSGLPSDRFSAERPEGSISTLTIQRTEQRDSAMYRCASSLLGPGEEAFFGQGTRLTVV.

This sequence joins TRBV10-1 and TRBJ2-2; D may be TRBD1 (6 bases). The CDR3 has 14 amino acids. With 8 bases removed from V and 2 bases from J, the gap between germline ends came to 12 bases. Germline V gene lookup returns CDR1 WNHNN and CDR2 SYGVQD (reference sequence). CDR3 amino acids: CASRGTLNTGELFF. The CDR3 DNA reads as TGCGCCAGCCGAGGGACACTTAACACCGGGGAGCTGTTTTTT.

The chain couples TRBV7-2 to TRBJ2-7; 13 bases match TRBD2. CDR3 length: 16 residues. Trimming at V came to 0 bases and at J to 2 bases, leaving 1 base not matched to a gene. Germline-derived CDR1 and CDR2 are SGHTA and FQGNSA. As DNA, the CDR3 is TGTGCCAGCAGCTTAGCGGGACTAGCGGGAACCTACGAGCAGTACTTC. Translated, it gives CASSLAGLAGTYEQYF.

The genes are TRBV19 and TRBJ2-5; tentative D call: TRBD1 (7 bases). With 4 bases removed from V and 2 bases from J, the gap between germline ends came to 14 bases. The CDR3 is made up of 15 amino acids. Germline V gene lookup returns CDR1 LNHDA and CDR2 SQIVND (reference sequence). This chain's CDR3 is CASSSRGTGQETQYF. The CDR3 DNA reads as TGTGCCAGTAGTAGCAGGGGGACTGGGCAAGAGACCCAGTACTTC.

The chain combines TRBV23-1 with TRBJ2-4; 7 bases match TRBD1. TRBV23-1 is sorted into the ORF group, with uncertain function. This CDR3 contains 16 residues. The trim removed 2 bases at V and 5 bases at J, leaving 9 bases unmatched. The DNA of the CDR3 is TGCGCCAGCAGTCAACCATTTTACAGGGGACAAAACATTCAGTACTTC. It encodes CASSQPFYRGQNIQYF.

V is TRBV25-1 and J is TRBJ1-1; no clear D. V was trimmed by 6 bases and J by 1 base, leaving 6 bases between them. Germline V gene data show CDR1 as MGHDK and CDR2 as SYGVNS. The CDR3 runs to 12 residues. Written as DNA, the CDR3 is TGTGCCAGCAGGGAGTGGAACACTGAAGCTTTCTTT. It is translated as CASREWNTEAFF.

CDR3 residues: CASSPVGRKNSPLHF. The CDR3 region has the DNA TGTGCCAGCAGCCCAGTGGGGCGAAAAAATTCACCCCTCCACTTT. The gene calls are TRBV14 and TRBJ1-6, with D perhaps matching TRBD1 (5 bases). CDR1 is SGHDN and CDR2 is FVKESK in the germline V gene. This CDR3 contains 15 residues. The V end lost 4 bases, the J end lost 7 bases, and 14 bases lay between the germline ends.